This T cell receptor (beta chain) appears in the sequencing data of a study of shared clonotypes between healthy human individuals (TCRdb year 2020). For the study in its entirety: Three men and two women, aged 18 to 49 years, made up the cohort. For each donor, CD4 naive and CD4 memory were each given three plates, CD8 naive was given two plates, and CD8 memory was given one plate. Per donor, leukapheresis produced somewhere between about 0.85 and 8.9 billion PBMCs. Different laboratories and diverse techniques were used to prepare libraries and sequence TCR repertoires, to increase sequencing depth and limit assay-specific biases. Blood TCR repertoires of five healthy adults were deeply sequenced to estimate repertoire size and the extent of clonotype sharing between individuals. Study-level results and caveats: Compared with non-shared clonotypes, clonotypes shared by all four sorted-subset donors had higher generation probabilities. Even with the large sequencing depth, rarefaction of the sorted-subset datasets indicated that sequencing was incomplete. Because the study included a small number of donors, the genetic and exposure-history diversity represented was limited. Across four donors, approximately 5% of naive CD4, over 3% of naive CD8, 2% to 2.5% of memory CD4, and 0.4% of memory CD8 clonotypes were shared. Based on pairwise subsampling, the degree of clonotype sharing among donors was expected to be affected by sequencing depth. Sampling was restricted to blood, and TCR repertoires in tissue are likely to differ from TCR repertoires in blood. Estimated clonotype richness was generally larger for naive than for memory subsets.

The CDR3 starts with the cysteine, ends with the phenylalanine, and has 14 residues. Only CDR3 DNA is held: 42 bases, read in frame from base 1. From the germline V gene, CDR1 is SGHTA and CDR2 is FQGNSA. V loses 5 bases of germline sequence and J loses 3 bases, and the interval between the two ends is 12 bases. Donors were healthy HIV-negative adults with no recently reported acute infections or vaccinations. All donors were Caucasian adults living in Nashville, Tennessee, USA. Magnetic negative selection was used to enrich CD4+ T cells, after which naive cells were positively selected on CD45RA and the negative fraction became the memory subset. After blood collection by leukapheresis, PBMCs were isolated using Ficoll-Histopaque density gradient centrifugation and then cryopreserved in the vapor phase of liquid nitrogen. Analytical flow cytometry was used to check the purity and quantity of each magnetically sorted T cell population. Genomic DNA was isolated from each sorted fraction and quantified by UV absorbance on a Nanodrop 2000c.

Using the deep immunoSEQ assay, multiplex PCR amplified TCR CDR3 regions from genomic DNA. Extracted genomic DNA from each cell subset was spread evenly across all wells of several immunoSEQ 96-well plates, with each plate serving as a replicate. For sorted subsets, each replicate PCR was loaded with around 220 ng genomic DNA, equivalent to about 30,000 T cell genomes. Purified libraries were measured with a Qubit 3.0 fluorometer, size-checked on a Bioanalyzer 2100, and measured again with the KAPA Library Quantification kit. A separate single-read 150-cycle Illumina NextSeq 550 flow cell was used to sequence each immunoSEQ 96-well plate. Under the source paper's analysis protocol: Because the immunoSEQ output held only junctional sequences and lacked quality scores, the filtering could not match the filtering applied to full-length reads. To assign V/J genes and CDR3, sequences were annotated against IMGT germline references using PyIR, a Python wrapper for IgBLAST v1.9. Reads were filtered out if the reads had weak V/J assignments (E-value above 1e-6), no CDR3, stop codons, out-of-frame junctions, or ambiguous translated residues. A V3J clonotype was defined by an identical inferred V gene, J gene, and CDR3 amino acid sequence. Percentage overlap between repertoires was computed as shared unique clonotypes divided by the size of the smaller repertoire. RTK rarefaction, the Chao1 estimator, and Recon v2.1 estimates of unobserved clonotypes were used to assess repertoire richness. Generation probabilities were computed with OLGA for all TCRbeta clonotypes obtained by the gDNA method from a few donors. TCRdb obtained this table from immuneACCESS and retained in-frame rearrangements with V and J assigned. These tables miss some clones; where compared with another copy, unresolved V genes account for less than half of the shortfall, and the remainder is unexplained. The V and J calls and clone size come from that table; D and trimming were worked out from the DNA. The sample includes millions of clones, with 85% to 95% observed a single time. Together, the top ten hold 0.13% of the sample.

Points on this clone: Its antigen remains undetermined. Base-call qualities are not available, and no considerably larger clone is one nucleotide away.

This receptor was taken from a man younger than 30 in good health. The specimen sequenced was naive CD4+ T cells sorted from blood. Explained via the paper, the cell subset or site label denotes: CD45RA+ positively selected. The chain couples TRBV7-2 to TRBJ2-3; the D gene is perhaps TRBD1, from 6 matching bases. This receptor carries the CDR3 CASSIQGPTDTQYF. The sequence in DNA is TGTGCCAGCAGCATACAGGGACCTACAGATACGCAGTATTTT.